This T cell receptor beta chain was retrieved from a study of T-cell memory formation after mild COVID-19. Study-level background: The two donors had largely donor-specific TCR clusters.

This clonotype was detected many times. The antigen is not known. cDNA libraries for TCR alpha and TCR beta, carrying sample barcodes and UMIs, came from 5'RACE with constant-segment primers. In TCRdb, the 5' RACE reads were re-called with MiXCR into one record per CDR3 protein. The sample yields about 170,000 distinct CDR3 sequences, 10% to 15% seen once. Study results and limitations: In second-wave clones peaking day 37, SARS-CoV-2 specificity remained unconfirmed. Certain responding clones were present in pre-infection memory, suggesting participation of cross-reactive memory.

The sample comprised PBMCs or a T cell subset sorted from them (not recorded which). The TCR comes from a man younger than 35 who had mild COVID-19 (a few samples of this study predate the infection). Cell type and time point are not known.

The DNA of the CDR3 is TGTGCCAGCAGTGAGGTAGCAGATACGCAGTATTTT. It yields the protein CASSEVADTQYF. The J gene is TRBJ2-3, the V gene TRBV2, with unresolved D. The CDR3 totals 12 residues. V dropped 3 bases and J dropped 4 bases, with 5 bases sitting between them. Germline CDR1 and CDR2: SNHLY and FYNNEI. Variable domain in full (rest from reference TRBV2 and TRBJ2-3): EPEVTQTPSHQVTQMGQEVILRCVPISNHLYFYWYRQILGQKVEFLVSFYNNEISEKSEIFDDQFSVERPDGSNFTLKIRSTKLEDSAMYFCASSEVADTQYFGPGTRLTVL.